Listed below are T cell receptor beta chains from one sample, sequenced in a study of blood T cell repertoires in COVID-19. Profiling relied on immunoSEQ multiplex PCR, and the TCRdb table lists in-frame clones only, not all of them. The sample contains about 340,000 clones, about 89% of which appear only once. Sequenced: peripheral blood. The receptors derive from a woman aged 50 to 65 with COVID-19, enrolled during active disease. Each CDR3 is given with its conserved first and last residue. D genes are given only for firm matches. Not every row has a clone size; where given, it reads once, few, many or a size class.

d_gene,abundance,len,v_gene,j_gene,CDR3aa,CDR3nt
TRBD1,.,17,TRBV18,TRBJ1-5,CASSPRGGPRGNQPQHF,TGTGCCAGCTCACCACGAGGGGGCCCGAGGGGCAATCAGCCCCAGCATTTT
.,many,16,TRBV7-9,TRBJ1-2,CASSSAQGKMNYGYTF,TGTGCCAGCAGCTCCGCACAGGGAAAGATGAACTATGGCTACACCTTC
.,.,13,TRBV19,TRBJ2-3,CASSSVGTDTQYF,TGTGCCAGTAGTAGCGTCGGCACAGATACGCAGTATTTT
.,.,16,TRBV7-2,TRBJ1-5,CASSTQGGLSNQPQHF,TGTGCCAGCAGTACACAGGGAGGGTTGAGCAATCAGCCCCAGCATTTT
TRBD2,.,17,TRBV4-1,TRBJ2-7,CASSQGTSGRAAYEQYF,TGCGCCAGCAGCCAAGGGACTAGCGGGAGGGCGGCCTACGAGCAGTACTTC
.,few,16,TRBV28,TRBJ2-7,CASSSSDFSNSYEQYF,TGTGCCAGCAGTTCATCGGACTTTTCCAACTCCTACGAGCAGTACTTC
TRBD1,.,16,TRBV7-3,TRBJ2-1,CASSLYGTGSYNEQFF,TGTGCCAGCAGCTTATATGGGACAGGCTCCTACAATGAGCAGTTCTTC
.,.,12,TRBV7-9,TRBJ2-7,CASSLGTFEQYF,TGTGCCAGCAGCCTGGGGACTTTCGAGCAGTACTTC
TRBD2,.,16,TRBV7-3,TRBJ2-3,CASSLGLAEAGDTQYF,TGTGCCAGCAGCTTAGGACTAGCGGAGGCGGGGGATACGCAGTATTTT
.,.,14,TRBV19,TRBJ2-7,CASRARAPSYEQYF,TGTGCCAGTAGAGCCAGGGCTCCCTCCTACGAGCAGTACTTC
.,.,18,TRBV30,TRBJ1-3,CAWSGAGKDSLSGNTIYF,TGTGCCTGGAGTGGTGCAGGGAAAGATTCTCTCTCTGGAAACACCATATATTTT
.,.,14,TRBV2,TRBJ2-7,CASSVQGFRYEQYF,TGTGCCAGCAGTGTGCAGGGGTTTAGGTACGAGCAGTACTTC
.,.,15,TRBV7-8,TRBJ1-5,CASSPVGGANQPQHF,TGTGCCAGCAGCCCAGTGGGGGGGGCCAATCAGCCCCAGCATTTT
.,few,15,TRBV5-4,TRBJ2-4,CASSQKTGGDVIQYF,TGTGCCAGCAGCCAAAAAACAGGGGGGGACGTCATTCAGTACTTC
TRBD1,once,14,TRBV19,TRBJ2-1,CASKDRGLRNEQFF,TGTGCCAGTAAGGACAGGGGGCTGCGTAATGAGCAGTTCTTC
TRBD2,.,17,TRBV7-2,TRBJ2-7,CASSPFRPLAGINEQYF,TGTGCCAGCAGTCCCTTTCGCCCACTAGCGGGTATCAACGAGCAGTACTTC
.,.,13,TRBV5-5,TRBJ2-7,CASNLLLTGEQYF,TGTGCCAGCAACCTCCTCTTGACAGGAGAGCAGTACTTC
TRBD2,.,16,TRBV7-3,TRBJ2-2,CASSFPGLGGTGELFF,TGTGCCAGCAGTTTCCCGGGACTAGGTGGCACCGGGGAGCTGTTTTTT
.,.,13,TRBV12-5,TRBJ2-1,CASGSPRGEEQFF,TGTGCTAGTGGTTCGCCCAGGGGTGAGGAGCAGTTCTTC
TRBD1,few,14,TRBV5-5,TRBJ1-5,CASTPGTDFWPQHF,TGTGCCAGCACCCCCGGGACAGACTTCTGGCCCCAGCATTTT
TRBD2,.,15,TRBV9,TRBJ2-2,CASSLSGRAAGELFF,TGTGCCAGCAGCCTTAGCGGGAGGGCCGCCGGGGAGCTGTTTTTT
TRBD1,.,12,TRBV30,TRBJ1-3,CAWSVQGNTIYF,TGTGCCTGGAGTGTACAGGGGAACACCATATATTTT
.,.,15,TRBV23-1,TRBJ1-2,CASKARGIQGDGYTF,TGCGCCAGCAAAGCCAGGGGCATACAAGGGGATGGCTACACCTTC
TRBD1,.,16,TRBV27,TRBJ2-7,CASSPHLRDRTYEQYF,TGTGCCAGCAGTCCGCATCTCCGGGACAGGACCTACGAGCAGTACTTC
.,.,18,TRBV27,TRBJ2-6,CASNPNRDTSSGANVLTF,TGTGCCAGCAATCCGAATCGGGACACCTCCTCTGGGGCCAACGTCCTGACTTTC
.,once,15,TRBV11-2,TRBJ1-2,CASSPGPGPNYGYTF,TGTGCCAGCAGCCCAGGGCCAGGGCCTAACTATGGCTACACCTTC
.,.,15,TRBV5-1,TRBJ2-7,CASSFTDRSSYEQYF,TGCGCCAGCAGCTTTACGGACAGATCCTCCTACGAGCAGTACTTC
.,few,14,TRBV5-4,TRBJ1-1,CASSPGHRNTEAFF,TGTGCCAGCAGCCCGGGACACCGGAACACTGAAGCTTTCTTT
.,.,15,TRBV7-8,TRBJ1-6,CASSLATQGNSPLHF,TGTGCCAGCAGCTTAGCAACCCAGGGTAATTCACCCCTCCACTTT
TRBD1,.,15,TRBV18,TRBJ2-3,CASSPLQGGTDTQYF,TGTGCCAGCTCACCACTACAGGGGGGCACAGATACGCAGTATTTT
.,.,17,TRBV10-1,TRBJ1-3,CASSESPHSGSGNTIYF,TGCGCCAGCAGTGAATCCCCCCACAGCGGCTCTGGAAACACCATATATTTT
.,.,16,TRBV19,TRBJ1-3,CASSPTGASSGNTIYF,TGTGCCAGTAGTCCGACAGGAGCGAGCTCTGGAAACACCATATATTTT
.,.,14,TRBV27,TRBJ1-5,CASRGAGGNQPQHF,TGTGCCAGCAGGGGGGCGGGGGGCAATCAGCCCCAGCATTTT
TRBD1,.,15,TRBV6-5,TRBJ1-5,CASRSGTGGNQPQHF,TGTGCCAGCCGATCCGGGACAGGAGGGAATCAGCCCCAGCATTTT
.,.,15,TRBV6-2/TRBV6-3,TRBJ2-7,CASSGSSGRSYEQYF,TGTGCCAGCAGTGGCTCCAGCGGGCGCTCCTACGAGCAGTACTTC
.,.,13,TRBV19,TRBJ2-1,CASSAPGTNEQFF,TGTGCCAGTAGCGCGCCCGGGACAAATGAGCAGTTCTTC
TRBD2,.,15,TRBV18,TRBJ2-1,CASSQNGRMYNEQFF,TGTGCCAGCTCACAAAACGGGAGGATGTACAATGAGCAGTTCTTC
.,.,11,TRBV9,TRBJ2-5,CASSPQETQYF,TGTGCCAGCAGCCCTCAAGAGACCCAGTACTTC
.,.,15,TRBV28,TRBJ2-7,CASHWRDRPLLEQYF,TGTGCCAGCCATTGGAGGGACAGACCCCTTCTAGAGCAGTACTTC
.,.,16,TRBV6-4,TRBJ2-1,CASSDSSVSSYNEQFF,TGTGCCAGCAGTGACTCGAGCGTTAGCTCCTACAATGAGCAGTTCTTC
TRBD1,.,15,TRBV11-2,TRBJ2-7,CASSLGTASSYEQYF,TGTGCCAGCAGCTTGGGGACAGCGAGCTCCTACGAGCAGTACTTC
.,few,15,TRBV5-1,TRBJ1-5,CASSVDSGSNQPQHF,TGCGCCAGCAGCGTGGACTCCGGTAGCAATCAGCCCCAGCATTTT
.,.,14,TRBV5-1,TRBJ2-2,CASSLISIAGELFF,TGCGCCAGCAGCTTGATTAGTATAGCCGGGGAGCTGTTTTTT
.,.,14,TRBV5-1,TRBJ2-7,CASSFWTEPYEQYF,TGCGCCAGCAGCTTCTGGACAGAGCCCTACGAGCAGTACTTC
TRBD1,.,17,TRBV5-1,TRBJ1-4,CASSPEGQGVLHEKLFF,TGCGCCAGCAGCCCTGAGGGACAGGGTGTTTTGCATGAAAAACTGTTTTTT
TRBD2,.,14,TRBV6-5,TRBJ2-5,CASSFAGGTETQYF,TGTGCCAGCAGTTTTGCGGGAGGGACGGAGACCCAGTACTTC
.,few,14,TRBV2,TRBJ2-2,CASSAFQGTGELFF,TGTGCCAGCAGTGCTTTTCAGGGGACCGGGGAGCTGTTTTTT
TRBD2,.,16,TRBV7-2,TRBJ2-2,CASSPKGLGPTGELFF,TGTGCCAGCAGCCCCAAGGGACTAGGTCCGACCGGGGAGCTGTTTTTT
TRBD2,once,12,TRBV6-5,TRBJ2-7,CASSLAGRIQYF,TGTGCCAGCAGTTTAGCGGGACGAATCCAGTACTTC
TRBD2,.,14,TRBV2,TRBJ2-1,CASSDFSGSGEQFF,TGTGCCAGCAGTGACTTTAGCGGGAGCGGTGAGCAGTTCTTC
.,.,18,TRBV25-1,TRBJ1-4,CASSEYPPPRGTNEKLFF,TGTGCCAGCAGTGAATATCCCCCCCCCAGGGGAACTAATGAAAAACTGTTTTTT
TRBD2,.,16,TRBV24-1,TRBJ2-1,CATRGGLAGVGNEQFF,TGTGCCACCAGGGGGGGCCTAGCGGGAGTTGGGAATGAGCAGTTCTTC
TRBD2,.,16,TRBV5-1,TRBJ2-7,CASTRLAGPNSYEQYF,TGCGCCAGCACCCGACTAGCGGGACCCAATTCCTACGAGCAGTACTTC